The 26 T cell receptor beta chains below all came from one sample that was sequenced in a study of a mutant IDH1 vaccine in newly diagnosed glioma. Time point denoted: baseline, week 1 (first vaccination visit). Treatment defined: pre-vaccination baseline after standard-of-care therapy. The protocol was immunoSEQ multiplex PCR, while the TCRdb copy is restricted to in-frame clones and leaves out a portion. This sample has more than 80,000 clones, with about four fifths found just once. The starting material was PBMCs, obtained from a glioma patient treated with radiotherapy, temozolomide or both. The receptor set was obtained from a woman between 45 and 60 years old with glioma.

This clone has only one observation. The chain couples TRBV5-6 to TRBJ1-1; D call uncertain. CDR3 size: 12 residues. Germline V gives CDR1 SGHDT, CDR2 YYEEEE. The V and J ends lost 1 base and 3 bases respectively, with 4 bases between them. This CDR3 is CASSLLDTEAFF. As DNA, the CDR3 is TGTGCCAGCAGCTTGTTGGACACTGAAGCTTTCTTT.

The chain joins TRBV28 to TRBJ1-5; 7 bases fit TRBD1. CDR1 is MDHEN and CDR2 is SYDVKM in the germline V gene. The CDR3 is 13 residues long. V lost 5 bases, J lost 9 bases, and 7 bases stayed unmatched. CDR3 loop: CASSPDRVRPQHF. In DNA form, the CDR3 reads TGTGCCAGCAGTCCAGACAGGGTCAGGCCCCAGCATTTT.

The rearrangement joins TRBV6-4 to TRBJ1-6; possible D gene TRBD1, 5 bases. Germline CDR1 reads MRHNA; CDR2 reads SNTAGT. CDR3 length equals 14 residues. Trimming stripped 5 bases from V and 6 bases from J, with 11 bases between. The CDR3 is CASSSSGTNSPLHF. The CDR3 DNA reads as TGTGCCAGCAGTTCATCGGGGACTAATTCACCCCTCCACTTT.

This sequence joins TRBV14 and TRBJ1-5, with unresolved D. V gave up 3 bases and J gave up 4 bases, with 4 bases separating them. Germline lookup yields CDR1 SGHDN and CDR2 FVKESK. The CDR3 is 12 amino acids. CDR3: CASSQGNQPQHF. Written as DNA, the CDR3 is TGTGCCAGCAGCCAGGGAAATCAGCCCCAGCATTTT.

CDR3 in amino acids: CSVGDSLYEQYF. The CDR3 DNA sequence: TGCAGCGTTGGGGACAGCCTCTACGAGCAGTACTTC. The V gene is TRBV29-1, the J gene TRBJ2-7, with TRBD1 matching 7 bases. From germline, CDR1 is SQVTM and CDR2 ANQGSEA. This CDR3 contains 12 residues. V dropped 4 bases and J dropped 3; count of bases not matched to a gene: 3.

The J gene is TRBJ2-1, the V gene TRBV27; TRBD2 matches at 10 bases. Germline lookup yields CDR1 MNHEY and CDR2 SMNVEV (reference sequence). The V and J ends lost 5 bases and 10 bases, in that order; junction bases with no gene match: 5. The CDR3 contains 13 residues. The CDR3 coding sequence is TGTGCCAGCAGTCCCACACTAGCGGGGGAGCAGTTCTTC. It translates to CASSPTLAGEQFF.

In nucleotides, the CDR3 is TGCGCCAGCAGTTTTGCGACAGGGGGCAATACTGAAGCTTTCTTT. This translates into CASSFATGGNTEAFF. The chain combines TRBV10-2 with TRBJ1-1; 10 bases fit TRBD1. In germline, CDR1 is WSHSY, CDR2 SAAADI. CDR3 length: 15 residues. J was trimmed by 5 bases and V by 5 bases; bases with no gene match: 8.

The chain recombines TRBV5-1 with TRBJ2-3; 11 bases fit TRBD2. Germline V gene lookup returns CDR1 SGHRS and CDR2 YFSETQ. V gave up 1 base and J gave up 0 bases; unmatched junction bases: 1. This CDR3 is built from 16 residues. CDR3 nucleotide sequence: TGCGCCAGCAGCTTGACTAGCGGGGGAAGCACAGATACGCAGTATTTT. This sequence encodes CASSLTSGGSTDTQYF.

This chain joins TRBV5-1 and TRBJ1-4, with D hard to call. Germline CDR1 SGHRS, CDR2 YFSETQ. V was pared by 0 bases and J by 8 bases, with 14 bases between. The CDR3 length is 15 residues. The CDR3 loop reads CASSLADGSEEKLFF. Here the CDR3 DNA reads TGCGCCAGCAGCTTGGCGGATGGGTCGGAGGAAAAACTGTTTTTT.

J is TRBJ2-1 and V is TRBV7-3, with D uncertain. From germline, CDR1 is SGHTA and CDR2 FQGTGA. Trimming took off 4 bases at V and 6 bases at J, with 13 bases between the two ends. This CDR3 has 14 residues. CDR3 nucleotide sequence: TGTGCCAGCAGCTCCTCGATTGGCGTCAATGAGCAGTTCTTC. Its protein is CASSSSIGVNEQFF.

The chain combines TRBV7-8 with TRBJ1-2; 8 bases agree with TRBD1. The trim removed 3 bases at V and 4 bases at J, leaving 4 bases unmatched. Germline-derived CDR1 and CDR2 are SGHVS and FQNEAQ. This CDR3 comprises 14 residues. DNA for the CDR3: TGTGCCAGCAGCTTCGGACAGGGTACCTATGGCTACACCTTC. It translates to CASSFGQGTYGYTF. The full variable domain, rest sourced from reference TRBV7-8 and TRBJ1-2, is GAGVSQSPRYKVAKRGQDVALRCDPISGHVSLFWYQQALGQGPEFLTYFQNEAQLDKSGLPSDRFFAERPEGSVSTLKIQRTQQEDSAVYLCASSFGQGTYGYTFGSGTRLTVV.

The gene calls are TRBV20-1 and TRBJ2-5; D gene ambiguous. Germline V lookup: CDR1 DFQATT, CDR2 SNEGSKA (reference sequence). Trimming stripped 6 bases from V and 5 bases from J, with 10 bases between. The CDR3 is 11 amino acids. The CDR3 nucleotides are TGCAGTGCCCGCCCCCCCGAGACCCAGTACTTC. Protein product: CSARPPETQYF.

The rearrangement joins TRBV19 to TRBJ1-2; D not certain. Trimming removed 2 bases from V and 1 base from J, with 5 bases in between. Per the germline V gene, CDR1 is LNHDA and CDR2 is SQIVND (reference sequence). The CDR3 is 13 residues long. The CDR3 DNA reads TGTGCCAGTAGTATACCCAGTAACTATGGCTACACCTTC. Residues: CASSIPSNYGYTF. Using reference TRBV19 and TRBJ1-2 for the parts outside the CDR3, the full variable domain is DGGITQSPKYLFRKEGQNVTLSCEQNLNHDAMYWYRQDPGQGLRLIYYSQIVNDFQKGDIAEGYSVSREKKESFPLTVTSAQKNPTAFYLCASSIPSNYGYTFGSGTRLTVV.

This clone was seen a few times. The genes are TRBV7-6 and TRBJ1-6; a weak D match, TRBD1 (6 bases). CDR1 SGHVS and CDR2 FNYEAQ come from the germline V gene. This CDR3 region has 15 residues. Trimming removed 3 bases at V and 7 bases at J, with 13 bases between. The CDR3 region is CASSLPPGTNSPLHF. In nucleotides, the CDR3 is TGTGCCAGCAGCTTGCCCCCCGGGACAAATTCACCCCTCCACTTT.

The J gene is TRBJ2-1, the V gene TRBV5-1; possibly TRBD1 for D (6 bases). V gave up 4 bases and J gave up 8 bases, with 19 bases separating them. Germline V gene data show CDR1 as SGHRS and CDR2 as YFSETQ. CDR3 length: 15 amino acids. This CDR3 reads CASSPPRQDSDEQFF. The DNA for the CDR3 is TGCGCCAGCAGCCCACCGAGACAGGATAGCGATGAGCAGTTCTTC.

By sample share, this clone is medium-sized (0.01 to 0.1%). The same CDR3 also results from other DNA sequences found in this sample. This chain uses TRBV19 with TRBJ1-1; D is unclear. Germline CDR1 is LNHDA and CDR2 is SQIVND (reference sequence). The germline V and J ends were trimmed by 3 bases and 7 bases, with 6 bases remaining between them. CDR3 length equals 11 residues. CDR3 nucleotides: TGTGCCAGTAGTATCCGAAGTGAAGCTTTCTTT. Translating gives CASSIRSEAFF. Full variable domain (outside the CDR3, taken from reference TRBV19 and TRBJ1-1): DGGITQSPKYLFRKEGQNVTLSCEQNLNHDAMYWYRQDPGQGLRLIYYSQIVNDFQKGDIAEGYSVSREKKESFPLTVTSAQKNPTAFYLCASSIRSEAFFGQGTRLTVV.

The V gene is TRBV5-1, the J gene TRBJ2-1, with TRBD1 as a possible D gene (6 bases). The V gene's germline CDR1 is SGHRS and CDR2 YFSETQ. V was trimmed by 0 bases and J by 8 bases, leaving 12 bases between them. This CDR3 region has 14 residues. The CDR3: CASSLDQGRDEQFF. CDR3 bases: TGCGCCAGCAGCTTGGATCAGGGGCGGGATGAGCAGTTCTTC.

The CDR3 DNA is TGTGCCAGCAGCTTAGAAAGGGCCGCCGTCTACGAGCAGTACTTC. This codes for CASSLERAAVYEQYF. This chain uses TRBV11-3 with TRBJ2-7; the D is unclear. Per the germline V gene, CDR1 is SGHNT and CDR2 is YENEEA. V was clipped by 0 bases and J by 3 bases, with 12 bases between them. This CDR3 is built from 15 residues.

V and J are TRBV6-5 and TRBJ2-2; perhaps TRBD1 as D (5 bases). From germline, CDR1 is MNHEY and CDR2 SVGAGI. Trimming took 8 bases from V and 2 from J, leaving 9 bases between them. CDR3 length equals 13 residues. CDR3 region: CASGASNTGELFF. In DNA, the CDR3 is TGTGCCAGCGGGGCTTCAAACACCGGGGAGCTGTTTTTT.

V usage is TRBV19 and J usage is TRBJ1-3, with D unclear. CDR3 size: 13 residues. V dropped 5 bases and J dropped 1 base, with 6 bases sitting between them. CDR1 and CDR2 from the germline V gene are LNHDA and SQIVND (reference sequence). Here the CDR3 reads CASSWESGNTIYF. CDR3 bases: TGTGCCAGTAGTTGGGAATCTGGAAACACCATATATTTT.

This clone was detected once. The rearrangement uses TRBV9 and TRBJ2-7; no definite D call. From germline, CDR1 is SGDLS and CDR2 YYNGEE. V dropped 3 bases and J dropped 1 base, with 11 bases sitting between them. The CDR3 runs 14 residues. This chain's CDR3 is CASSASAVSYEQYF. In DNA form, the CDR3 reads TGTGCCAGCAGCGCCAGCGCAGTTTCCTACGAGCAGTACTTC. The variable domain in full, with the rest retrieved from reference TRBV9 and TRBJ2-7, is DSGVTQTPKHLITATGQRVTLRCSPRSGDLSVYWYQQSLDQGLQFLIQYYNGEERAKGNILERFSAQQFPDLHSELNLSSLELGDSALYFCASSASAVSYEQYFGPGTRLTVT.

The CDR3, as DNA: TGCGCCAGCAGCCAGGAGCGGGTCGTACGGGGCTACACCTTC. This codes for CASSQERVVRGYTF. V and J are TRBV4-3 and TRBJ1-2; D uncertain. Deletions cut 3 bases from V and 8 bases from J, with 16 bases between. Germline V lookup: CDR1 LGHNA, CDR2 YSLEER. The CDR3 extends over 14 amino acids.

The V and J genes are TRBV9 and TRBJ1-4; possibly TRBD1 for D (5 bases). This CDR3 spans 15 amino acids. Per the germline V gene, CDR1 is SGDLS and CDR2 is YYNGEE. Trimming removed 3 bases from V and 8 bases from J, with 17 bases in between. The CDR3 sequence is CASSDPRGAREKLFF. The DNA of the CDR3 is TGTGCCAGCAGCGACCCCCGCGGGGCTAGGGAAAAACTGTTTTTT.

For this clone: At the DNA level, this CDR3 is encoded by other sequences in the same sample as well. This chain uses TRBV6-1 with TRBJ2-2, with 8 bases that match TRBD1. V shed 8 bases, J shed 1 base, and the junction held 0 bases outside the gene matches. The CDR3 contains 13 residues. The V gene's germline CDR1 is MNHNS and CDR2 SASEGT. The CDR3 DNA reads TGTGCCAGCGACAGGGGGAACACCGGGGAGCTGTTTTTT. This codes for CASDRGNTGELFF.

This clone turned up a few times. The DNA for the CDR3 is TGTGCCAGCAGTTCCCCCAGGGGGGCGAGCTCCTACGAGCAGTACTTC. Its translation: CASSSPRGASSYEQYF. The chain links TRBV27 to TRBJ2-7; a weak D match, TRBD1 (7 bases). The CDR3 runs to 16 residues. Trimming pared 4 bases from V and 0 bases from J, leaving 16 bases between. Germline CDR1 and CDR2: MNHEY and SMNVEV (reference sequence).

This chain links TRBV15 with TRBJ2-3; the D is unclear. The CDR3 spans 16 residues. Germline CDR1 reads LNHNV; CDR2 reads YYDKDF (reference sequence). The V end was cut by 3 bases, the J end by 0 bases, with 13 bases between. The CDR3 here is CATSSRASRSTDTQYF. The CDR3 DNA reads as TGTGCCACCAGCAGCCGGGCGAGCCGTAGCACAGATACGCAGTATTTT.